The next 18 T cell receptor beta chains were all read from a single sample in a study of blood T cell repertoires in COVID-19. The table came from immunoSEQ multiplex PCR; TCRdb's copy has only in-frame clones and leaves some out. The repertoire holds 55,000 to 75,000 clones, around three quarters seen once, with around 10% in the top ten. Sequenced material: peripheral blood. The receptors derive from a human donor in a cohort sampled during active COVID-19.

The J gene is TRBJ2-7, the V gene TRBV9; unclear D gene. This CDR3 contains 15 residues. Germline-derived CDR1 and CDR2 are SGDLS and YYNGEE. With 1 base removed from V and 0 bases from J, the gap between germline ends came to 11 bases. This CDR3 reads CASSVTSENSYEQYF. The CDR3 DNA reads TGTGCCAGCAGCGTAACAAGCGAAAACTCCTACGAGCAGTACTTC.

The chain uses TRBV6-5 and TRBJ2-5; a weak D match, TRBD1 (5 bases). With 2 bases removed from V and 4 bases from J, the gap between germline ends came to 14 bases. Per germline, CDR1 MNHEY and CDR2 SVGAGI. This CDR3 contains 15 residues. Here the CDR3 DNA reads TGTGCCAGCAGTTACGAATGGGCAGGGCGAGAGACCCAGTACTTC. Translating it yields CASSYEWAGRETQYF.

The J gene is TRBJ2-1, the V gene TRBV18, with D maybe TRBD2 (6 bases). The germline CDR1 and CDR2 sequences are KGHSH and LQKENI. V lost 3 bases and J lost 5, with 14 bases in between. CDR3 length equals 15 residues. The CDR3 coding sequence is TGTGCCAGCTCACCCGTTTGGGCTAGCGACAATGAGCAGTTCTTC. Its protein product is CASSPVWASDNEQFF.

V is TRBV6-1 and J is TRBJ1-1; no definite D call. Deletions cut 2 bases from V and 1 base from J, with 5 bases between. Per germline, CDR1 MNHNS and CDR2 SASEGT. The CDR3 contains 13 residues. Here the CDR3 reads CASSERANTEAFF. The CDR3 nucleotides are TGTGCCAGCAGTGAAAGAGCGAACACTGAAGCTTTCTTT.

CDR3 DNA sequence: TGCGCCAGCAGCTTGGTCGGAGATCCCCTCTACGAGCAGTACTTC. Protein: CASSLVGDPLYEQYF. The chain recombines TRBV5-1 with TRBJ2-7; no reliable D call. Trimming stripped 0 bases from V and 3 bases from J, with 13 bases between. This CDR3 spans 15 amino acids. Germline-derived CDR1 and CDR2 are SGHRS and YFSETQ.

The V gene is TRBV27, the J gene TRBJ2-5; possible D gene TRBD1, 6 bases. The V gene lost 5 bases and the J gene lost 9 bases, with 25 bases spanning the gap. Per the germline V gene, CDR1 is MNHEY and CDR2 is SMNVEV (reference sequence). The CDR3 runs 16 residues. The CDR3 is CASSTLDRTQDPAQYF. The CDR3 nucleotides are TGTGCCAGCAGTACCCTAGACAGGACCCAAGATCCAGCCCAGTACTTC.

This clone was counted a few times. The chain combines TRBV4-2 with TRBJ2-2, with 12 bases lining up with TRBD2. V was clipped by 6 bases and J by 0 bases; unmatched bases: 2. The germline V gene encodes CDR1 LGHNA and CDR2 YNFKEQ. This CDR3 is built from 16 residues. The CDR3 coding sequence is TGTGCCAGCAGGTGGACTAGCGGGGCGAACACCGGGGAGCTGTTTTTT. Its protein product is CASRWTSGANTGELFF.

Comment on this clone: Germline is not matched at one junction end, which may reflect a read error. The chain carries TRBV7-9 and TRBJ2-1; TRBD1 agrees at 8 bases. This CDR3 has 18 amino acids. Germline V gene sequence: CDR1 SEHNR, CDR2 FQNEAQ (reference sequence). The CDR3 spells CASRLGTGKAKEYNEQFF. DNA of the CDR3: TGTGCCAGCAGATTAGGGACAGGTAAGGCAAAGGAGTACAATGAGCAGTTCTTC.

This clone has a single count. The CDR3 sequence: CASSLSANTGELFF. CDR3 in DNA: TGTGCCAGCAGCTTATCGGCGAACACCGGGGAGCTGTTTTTT. V is TRBV11-3 and J is TRBJ2-2; D is uncertain. V was cut by 2 bases and J by 0 bases, with 4 bases left in between. CDR1 and CDR2 from the germline V gene are SGHNT and YENEEA. The CDR3 covers 14 residues.

V usage is TRBV5-1 and J usage is TRBJ2-7, with TRBD1 matching 9 bases. CDR3 size: 17 residues. V lost 1 base, J lost 3 bases, and 11 bases stayed unmatched. Germline values: CDR1 SGHRS, CDR2 YFSETQ. The CDR3 sequence is CASSLTLSGTGRYEQYF. In DNA form, the CDR3 reads TGCGCCAGCAGCTTGACACTTTCCGGGACAGGGCGCTACGAGCAGTACTTC. Combining the CDR3 with reference TRBV5-1 and TRBJ2-7 gives the whole variable domain KAGVTQTPRYLIKTRGQQVTLSCSPISGHRSVSWYQQTPGQGLQFLFEYFSETQRNKGNFPGRFSGRQFSNSRSEMNVSTLELGDSALYLCASSLTLSGTGRYEQYFGPGTRLTVT.

The gene calls are TRBV11-3 and TRBJ2-7; TRBD1 agrees at 11 bases. Germline CDR1 and CDR2: SGHNT and YENEEA. Losses at the gene ends were 5 bases for V and 3 bases for J; bases not matched to a gene: 3. The CDR3 consists of 14 residues. DNA for the CDR3: TGTGCCAGCAGCCCAGGGACAGGGGGCTACGAGCAGTACTTC. The encoded protein is CASSPGTGGYEQYF.

The chain joins TRBV7-2 to TRBJ2-1, with 7 bases lining up with TRBD2. The CDR3 loop spans 15 amino acids. With V trimmed by 3 bases and J by 2 bases, 4 bases remained unmatched. Germline CDR1 SGHTA, CDR2 FQGNSA. CDR3 sequence (DNA): TGTGCCAGCAGCTTCACTAGCGCGGCCTACAATGAGCAGTTCTTC. Translated, it gives CASSFTSAAYNEQFF.

The genes are TRBV10-3 and TRBJ2-5; TRBD2 matches at 12 bases. CDR3 size: 15 residues. CDR1 ENHRY and CDR2 SYGVKD come from the germline V gene. The V and J ends lost 4 bases and 5 bases, in that order; junction bases with no gene match: 5. The CDR3 DNA sequence: TGTGCCATCAGTGCCGGGACTAGCGGGTGGGAGACCCAGTACTTC. Translating gives CAISAGTSGWETQYF.

The chain carries TRBV6-2 or TRBV6-3 and TRBJ2-1; the match to TRBD2 covers 8 bases. V gave up 3 bases and J gave up 2 bases; unmatched junction bases: 6. The CDR3 is 16 residues long. Germline V gene lookup returns CDR1 MNHEY and CDR2 SVGEGT. The CDR3 nucleotides are TGTGCCAGCAGTTATGGTCGAGCGGGAGCCTACAATGAGCAGTTCTTC. Its translation is CASSYGRAGAYNEQFF.

This sequence joins TRBV7-2 and TRBJ1-2, with D tentatively TRBD1 (6 bases). V lost 5 bases and J 8 bases, leaving 12 bases between the germline ends. This CDR3 spans 12 amino acids. Per germline, CDR1 SGHTA and CDR2 FQGNSA. CDR3 loop: CASSRSQGGYTF. CDR3 coding DNA: TGTGCCAGCAGCCGATCTCAGGGGGGCTACACCTTC.

The chain links TRBV28 to TRBJ2-7; TRBD2 aligns across 7 bases. The germline V gene encodes CDR1 MDHEN and CDR2 SYDVKM. The CDR3 totals 18 residues. V shed 1 base, J shed 4 bases, and the junction held 16 bases outside the gene matches. The CDR3 DNA sequence: TGTGCCAGCAGTTTATTAATCGGCGGGAGAAGTAATCTGTACGAGCAGTACTTC. It is translated as CASSLLIGGRSNLYEQYF.

This chain connects TRBV30 to TRBJ2-7; D might be TRBD2 (7 bases). The germline CDR1 and CDR2 sequences are GTSNPN and SVGIG (reference sequence). With 2 bases removed from V and 1 base from J, the gap between germline ends came to 15 bases. The CDR3 covers 15 residues. The CDR3 coding sequence is TGTGCCTGGAGTCCCCGGGGAGGGGGTTCCTACGAGCAGTACTTC. This sequence encodes CAWSPRGGGSYEQYF. Variable domain in full (rest from reference TRBV30 and TRBJ2-7): SQTIHQWPATLVQPVGSPLSLECTVEGTSNPNLYWYRQAAGRGLQLLFYSVGIGQISSEVPQNLSASRPQDRQFILSSKKLLLSDSGFYLCAWSPRGGGSYEQYFGPGTRLTVT.

The CDR3 here is CASSPWTSGSSEQYF. The CDR3 DNA reads as TGTGCCAGCAGTCCCTGGACTAGCGGGAGTTCCGAGCAGTACTTC. The chain uses TRBV27 and TRBJ2-7; 13 nucleotides match TRBD2. V shed 5 bases, J shed 6 bases, and the junction held 7 bases outside the gene matches. The CDR3 runs 15 residues. The germline V gene has CDR1 MNHEY and CDR2 SMNVEV (reference sequence).